The clone carrying this T cell receptor (beta chain) was counted only a few times. Its antigen is unknown. PCR was performed using 60 Vbeta and 13 Jbeta primers. In the study's own analysis: Approximately 11 million shared chains were among 65 million to 85 million unique TCR beta chains counted in a later analysis. TCRdb's copy holds only in-frame clones and misses some; the assay was immunoSEQ multiplex PCR. From that table come the V and J calls and clone size; the DNA was used to work out D and trimming. The repertoire has about 120,000 clones, 70% to 80% of them found once; the top ten carry 2% to 2.5%. The ends were cut back, 0 bases at V and 0 bases at J, with 11 bases in the middle. Germline lookup yields CDR1 MGHRA and CDR2 YSYEKL. The CDR3 covers 16 residues. The data derive from a study of cytomegalovirus exposure and HLA in healthy donors. Study-wide results and limits: Most of the TCR beta V segments (in an earlier analysis) were productive either about 87% or about 30% of the time. Of the V segments, some could not be distinguished, including TRBV6-2 and TRBV6-3, and were excluded. Researchers reported that a few CMV-associated chains were confirmed in vitro as CMV antigen-specific.

The sequence was collected from a human donor in good health. The specimen sequenced was PBMCs. The chain combines TRBV4-1 with TRBJ2-5; tentative D call: TRBD1 (6 bases). The CDR3 here is CASSQDSRGNQETQYF. The DNA of the CDR3 is TGCGCCAGCAGCCAAGATTCCAGGGGAAACCAAGAGACCCAGTACTTC.